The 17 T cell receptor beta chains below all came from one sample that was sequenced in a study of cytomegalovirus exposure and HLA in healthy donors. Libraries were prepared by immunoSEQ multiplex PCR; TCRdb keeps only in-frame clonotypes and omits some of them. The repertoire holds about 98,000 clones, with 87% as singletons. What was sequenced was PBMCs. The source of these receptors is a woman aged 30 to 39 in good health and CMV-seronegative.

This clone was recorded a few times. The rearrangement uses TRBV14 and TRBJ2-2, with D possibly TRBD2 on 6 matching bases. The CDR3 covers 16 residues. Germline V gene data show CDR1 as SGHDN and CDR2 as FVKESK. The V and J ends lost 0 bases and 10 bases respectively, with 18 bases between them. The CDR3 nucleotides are TGTGCCAGCAGCCAAGATATCTCCGGGAGAGTGGTGGAGCTGTTTTTT. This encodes CASSQDISGRVVELFF.

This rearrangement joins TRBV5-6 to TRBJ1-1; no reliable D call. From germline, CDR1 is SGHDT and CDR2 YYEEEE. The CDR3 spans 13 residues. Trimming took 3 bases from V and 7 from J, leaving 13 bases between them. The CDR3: CASSSTGWGEAFF. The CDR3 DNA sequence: TGTGCCAGCAGCTCCACGGGGTGGGGTGAAGCTTTCTTT.

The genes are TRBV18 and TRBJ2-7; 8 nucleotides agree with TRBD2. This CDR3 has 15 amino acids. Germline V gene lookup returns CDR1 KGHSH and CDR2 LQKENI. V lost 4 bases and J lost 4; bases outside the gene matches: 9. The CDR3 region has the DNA TGTGCCAGCTCACTCGAGCTAGCGGGTTCTTACGAGCAGTACTTC. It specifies CASSLELAGSYEQYF.

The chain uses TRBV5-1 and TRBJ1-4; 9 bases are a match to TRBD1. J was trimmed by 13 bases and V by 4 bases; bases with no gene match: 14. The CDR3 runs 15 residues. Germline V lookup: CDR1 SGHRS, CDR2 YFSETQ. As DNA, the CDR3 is TGCGCCAGCAGCCGGGGACAGGGAAGCGTCGGTGGACTGTTTTTT. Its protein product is CASSRGQGSVGGLFF. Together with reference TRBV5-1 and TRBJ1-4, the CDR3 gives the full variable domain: KAGVTQTPRYLIKTRGQQVTLSCSPISGHRSVSWYQQTPGQGLQFLFEYFSETQRNKGNFPGRFSGRQFSNSRSEMNVSTLELGDSALYLCASSRGQGSVGGLFFGSGTQLSVL.

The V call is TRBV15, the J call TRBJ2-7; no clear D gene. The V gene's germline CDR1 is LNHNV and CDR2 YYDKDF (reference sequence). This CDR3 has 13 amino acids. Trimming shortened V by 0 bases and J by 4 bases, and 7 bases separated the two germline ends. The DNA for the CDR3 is TGTGCCACCAGCAGAGACCACGGTTACGAGCAGTACTTC. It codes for CATSRDHGYEQYF.

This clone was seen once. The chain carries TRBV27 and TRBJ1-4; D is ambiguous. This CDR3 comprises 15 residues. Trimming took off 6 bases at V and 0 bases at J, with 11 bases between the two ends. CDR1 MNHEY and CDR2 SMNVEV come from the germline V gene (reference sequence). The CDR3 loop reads CASRVLDATNEKLFF. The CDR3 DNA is TGTGCCAGCAGGGTACTTGATGCAACTAATGAAAAACTGTTTTTT.

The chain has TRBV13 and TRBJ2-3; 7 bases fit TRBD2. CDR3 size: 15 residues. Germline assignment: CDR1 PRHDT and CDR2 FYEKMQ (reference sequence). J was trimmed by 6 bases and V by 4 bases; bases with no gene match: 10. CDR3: CASSWERDLADTQYF. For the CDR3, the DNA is TGTGCCAGCAGCTGGGAGCGGGATCTCGCGGATACGCAGTATTTT.

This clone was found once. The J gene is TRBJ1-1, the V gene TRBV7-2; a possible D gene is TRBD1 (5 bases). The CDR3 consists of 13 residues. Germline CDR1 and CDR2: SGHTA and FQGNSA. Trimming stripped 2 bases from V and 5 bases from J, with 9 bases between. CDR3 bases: TGTGCCAGCAGCTTACCAGGGATAACTGAAGCTTTCTTT. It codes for CASSLPGITEAFF.

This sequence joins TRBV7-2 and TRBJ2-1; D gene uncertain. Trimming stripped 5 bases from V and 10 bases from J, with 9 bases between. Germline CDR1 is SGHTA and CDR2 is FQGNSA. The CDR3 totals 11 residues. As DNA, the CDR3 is TGTGCCAGCAGCCCGTTAGCCGAGCAGTTCTTC. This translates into CASSPLAEQFF.

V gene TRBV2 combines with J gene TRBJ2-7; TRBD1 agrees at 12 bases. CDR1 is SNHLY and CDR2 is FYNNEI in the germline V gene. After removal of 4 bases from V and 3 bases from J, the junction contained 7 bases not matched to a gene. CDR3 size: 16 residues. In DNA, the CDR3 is TGTGCCAGCAGTGGAGCGGGGACAGGGGGCATCTACGAGCAGTACTTC. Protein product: CASSGAGTGGIYEQYF. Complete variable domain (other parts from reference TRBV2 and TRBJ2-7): EPEVTQTPSHQVTQMGQEVILRCVPISNHLYFYWYRQILGQKVEFLVSFYNNEISEKSEIFDDQFSVERPDGSNFTLKIRSTKLEDSAMYFCASSGAGTGGIYEQYFGPGTRLTVT.

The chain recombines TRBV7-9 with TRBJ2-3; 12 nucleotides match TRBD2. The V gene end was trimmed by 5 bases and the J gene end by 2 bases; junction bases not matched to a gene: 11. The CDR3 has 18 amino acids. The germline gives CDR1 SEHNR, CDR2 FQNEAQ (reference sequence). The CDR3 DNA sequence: TGTGCCAGCAGCCCACCCTATAGACTAGCGGGGGCCACAGATACGCAGTATTTT. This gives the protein CASSPPYRLAGATDTQYF.

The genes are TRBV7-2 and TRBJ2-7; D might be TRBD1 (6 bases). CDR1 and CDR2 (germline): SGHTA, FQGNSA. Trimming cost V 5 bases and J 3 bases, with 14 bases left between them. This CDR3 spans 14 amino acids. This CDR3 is CASSTRSQGYEQYF. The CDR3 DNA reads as TGTGCCAGCAGCACTCGGTCACAGGGCTACGAGCAGTACTTC.

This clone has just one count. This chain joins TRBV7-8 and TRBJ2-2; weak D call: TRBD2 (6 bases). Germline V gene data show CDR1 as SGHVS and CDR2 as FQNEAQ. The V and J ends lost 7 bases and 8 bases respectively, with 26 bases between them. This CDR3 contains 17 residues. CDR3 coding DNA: TGTGCCAGCAACCCAAGGAGGGGAAACCCGCGTCAGGGGGAGCTGTTTTTT. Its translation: CASNPRRGNPRQGELFF.

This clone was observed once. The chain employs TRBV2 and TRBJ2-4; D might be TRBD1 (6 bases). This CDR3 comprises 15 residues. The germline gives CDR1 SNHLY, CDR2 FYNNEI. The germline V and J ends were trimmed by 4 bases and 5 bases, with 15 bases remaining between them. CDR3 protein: CASSVSTGLENIQYF. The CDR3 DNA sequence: TGTGCCAGCAGTGTGTCCACAGGGTTAGAAAACATTCAGTACTTC.

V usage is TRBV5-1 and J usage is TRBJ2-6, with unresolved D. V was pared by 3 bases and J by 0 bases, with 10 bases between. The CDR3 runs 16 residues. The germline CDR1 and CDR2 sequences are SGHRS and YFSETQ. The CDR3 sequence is CASSSMPGSGANVLTF. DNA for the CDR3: TGCGCCAGCAGCTCCATGCCCGGCTCTGGGGCCAACGTCCTGACTTTC.

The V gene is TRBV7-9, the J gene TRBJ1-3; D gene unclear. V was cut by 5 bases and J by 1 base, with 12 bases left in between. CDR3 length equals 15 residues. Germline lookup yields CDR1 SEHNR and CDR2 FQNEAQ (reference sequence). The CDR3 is CASSPPRESGNTIYF. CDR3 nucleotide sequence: TGTGCCAGCAGCCCACCGCGGGAATCTGGAAACACCATATATTTT. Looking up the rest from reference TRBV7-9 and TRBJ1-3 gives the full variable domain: DTGVSQNPRHKITKRGQNVTFRCDPISEHNRLYWYRQTLGQGPEFLTYFQNEAQLEKSRLLSDRFSAERPKGSFSTLEIQRTEQGDSAMYLCASSPPRESGNTIYFGEGSWLTVV.

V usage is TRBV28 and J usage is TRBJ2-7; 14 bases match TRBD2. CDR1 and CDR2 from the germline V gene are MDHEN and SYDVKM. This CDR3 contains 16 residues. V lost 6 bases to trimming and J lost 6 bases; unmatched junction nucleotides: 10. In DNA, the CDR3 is TGTGCCAGCAGGCTAGATCGACTAGCGGGAGGGCCCGAGCAGTACTTC. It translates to CASRLDRLAGGPEQYF. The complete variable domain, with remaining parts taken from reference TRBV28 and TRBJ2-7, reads DVKVTQSSRYLVKRTGEKVFLECVQDMDHENMFWYRQDPGLGLRLIYFSYDVKMKEKGDIPEGYSVSREKKERFSLILESASTNQTSMYLCASRLDRLAGGPEQYFGPGTRLTVT.